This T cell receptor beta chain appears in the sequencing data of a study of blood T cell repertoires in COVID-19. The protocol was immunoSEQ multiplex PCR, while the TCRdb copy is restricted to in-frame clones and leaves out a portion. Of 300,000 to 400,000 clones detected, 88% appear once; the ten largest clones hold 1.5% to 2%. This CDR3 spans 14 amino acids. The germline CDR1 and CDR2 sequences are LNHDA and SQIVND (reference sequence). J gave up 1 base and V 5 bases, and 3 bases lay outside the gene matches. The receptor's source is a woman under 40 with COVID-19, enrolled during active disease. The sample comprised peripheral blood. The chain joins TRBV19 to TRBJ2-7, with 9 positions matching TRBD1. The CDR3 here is CASSGGQGSYEQYF. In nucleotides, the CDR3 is TGTGCCAGTAGTGGAGGACAGGGGTCCTACGAGCAGTACTTC.